What follows are 28 T cell receptor beta chains derived from one specimen sequenced in a study of human T cells and chemical hapten exposure. TCRdb ran MiXCR on the RACE reads and lists one entry per CDR3 protein. The sample yields approximately 350,000 distinct CDR3 sequences, about 6.3% seen once. Documented time point: patch test 2, 6 weeks after DPC sensitization. Treatment in this sample: therapeutic diphenylcyclopropenone sensitization with weekly scalp DPC. The sequencing here drew on whole blood, taken in connection with sensitization to the hapten diphenylcyclopropenone (DPC). Receptor source: a young woman with alopecia areata. Some clones in this sample may be carry-over from other donors' samples.

This clonotype was seen repeatedly, ten times or more. This chain links TRBV7-2 with TRBJ1-4; possible D gene TRBD1, 6 bases. The CDR3 covers 16 residues. V shed 2 bases and J shed 5 bases, with 15 bases lying between them. Germline CDR1 SGHTA, CDR2 FQGNSA. DNA of the CDR3: TGTGCCAGCAGCTTAACCCGGGACACCGCAAATGAAAAACTGTTTTTT. Encoded protein: CASSLTRDTANEKLFF.

This sequence joins TRBV4-1 and TRBJ2-7; no clear D gene. V lost 0 bases to trimming and J lost 2 bases, with 17 bases between them. The germline CDR1 and CDR2 sequences are MGHRA and YSYEKL. The CDR3 is 17 amino acids. The CDR3 DNA is TGCGCCAGCAGCCAAGATTCGTTTGGGGTGCCGACCTACGAGCAGTACTTC. It specifies CASSQDSFGVPTYEQYF.

A few counts support this clonotype. CDR3 DNA: TGTGCCAGCAGCCACCGACCTAACGAGCAGTACTTC. Translating it yields CASSHRPNEQYF. The chain uses TRBV3-1 and TRBJ2-7; D is undetermined. This CDR3 contains 12 residues. V was pared by 3 bases and J by 5 bases, with 8 bases between. The V gene's germline CDR1 is LGHDT and CDR2 YNNKEL (reference sequence).

The DNA of the CDR3 is TGTGCCAGCAGCCCTAGAGAGAAGCGGGGGTACAATGAGCAGTTCTTC. It yields the protein CASSPREKRGYNEQFF. The rearrangement uses TRBV11-1 and TRBJ2-1; TRBD2 aligns across 8 bases. CDR3 size: 16 residues. CDR1 and CDR2 from the germline V gene are SGHAT and FQDESV (reference sequence). The ends lost 5 bases at V and 4 bases at J; junction bases unmatched: 10.

The V gene is TRBV27, the J gene TRBJ1-5; 7 nucleotides agree with TRBD1. V trimming: 3 bases; J trimming: 4 bases; junction bases outside the gene matches: 0. The CDR3 totals 13 residues. Looked up from germline, CDR1 is MNHEY and CDR2 is SMNVEV (reference sequence). The CDR3 region is CASSFRGNQPQHF. CDR3 bases: TGTGCCAGCAGTTTCAGGGGGAATCAGCCCCAGCATTTT.

The CDR3 coding sequence is TGTGCCAGCACCCTGGACAGGATGTATGGGGAGACCCAGTACTTC. This translates into CASTLDRMYGETQYF. The V and J genes are TRBV7-2 and TRBJ2-5; 7 bases align to TRBD1. The CDR3 extends over 15 amino acids. V was clipped by 7 bases and J by 5 bases; unmatched bases: 13. Germline CDR1 and CDR2: SGHTA and FQGNSA.

This clonotype was observed many times. The chain links TRBV7-9 to TRBJ1-1, with TRBD1 as a possible D gene (5 bases). Trimming left V 2 bases short and J 7 bases short, with 20 bases between. The CDR3 loop spans 16 amino acids. CDR1 SEHNR and CDR2 FQNEAQ come from the germline V gene (reference sequence). This chain's CDR3 is CASSLTGAASNGEAFF. DNA for the CDR3: TGTGCCAGCAGCTTAACCGGGGCCGCCTCGAACGGTGAAGCTTTCTTT.

The chain couples TRBV18 to TRBJ1-6, with D perhaps TRBD1 (5 bases). Germline loops: CDR1 KGHSH, CDR2 LQKENI. Trimming left V 5 bases short and J 3 bases short, with 14 bases between. The CDR3 totals 16 residues. CDR3 sequence reads: CASSVREFLYNSPLHF. DNA of the CDR3: TGTGCCAGCTCAGTCAGGGAGTTCCTCTATAATTCACCCCTCCACTTT.

This clonotype appeared many times. V usage is TRBV7-6 and J usage is TRBJ1-6; D gene unclear. The V end was cut by 5 bases, the J end by 7 bases, with 12 bases between. Germline CDR1 and CDR2: SGHVS and FNYEAQ. This CDR3 has 14 residues. CDR3 nucleotide sequence: TGTGCCAGCAGCCCACCCGCAGGAAATTCACCCCTCCACTTT. Translation: CASSPPAGNSPLHF.

This clonotype was picked up a small number of times. At one end the junction does not follow the germline gene, possibly because of a read error. The rearrangement joins TRBV6-5 to TRBJ2-3, with TRBD2 matching over 8 bases. In germline, CDR1 is MNHEY, CDR2 SVGAGI. The CDR3 totals 15 residues. The CDR3, as DNA: TGTGCCAGCAGTTACTCCCGGGGGGGCACAAATACGCAGTATTTT. It yields the protein CASSYSRGGTNTQYF.

The rearrangement joins TRBV28 to TRBJ1-5; 9 bases are a match to TRBD1. The CDR3 has 17 residues. CDR1 is MDHEN and CDR2 is SYDVKM in the germline V gene. Germline trimming cut 2 bases from V and 3 bases from J; bases unmatched to any gene: 8. CDR3 sequence reads: CASSLRHRGRFNQPQHF. For the CDR3, the DNA is TGTGCCAGCAGTTTACGCCACAGGGGGCGATTCAATCAGCCCCAGCATTTT.

The chain joins TRBV2 to TRBJ2-6; no definite D call. CDR1 is SNHLY, CDR2 FYNNEI, per germline. The germline V and J ends were trimmed by 7 bases and 8 bases, with 12 bases remaining between them. This CDR3 comprises 13 residues. CDR3 sequence reads: CASNPDTTNVLTF. The CDR3 DNA is TGTGCCAGCAACCCCGATACGACCAACGTCCTGACTTTC.

This chain connects TRBV6-2 or TRBV6-3 to TRBJ1-5; the match to TRBD1 covers 12 bases. The trim removed 4 bases at V and 1 base at J, leaving 5 bases unmatched. Germline V CDR1 and CDR2: MNHEY, SVGEGT. The CDR3 has 17 amino acids. CDR3 in amino acids: CASSSGQGARSNQPQHF. The CDR3 coding sequence is TGTGCCAGCAGTTCGGGACAGGGGGCGAGAAGCAATCAGCCCCAGCATTTT.

The chain couples TRBV20-1 to TRBJ2-7, with TRBD1 identical over 9 bases. Germline CDR1 reads DFQATT; CDR2 reads SNEGSKA (reference sequence). Trimming at V came to 5 bases and at J to 5 bases, leaving 13 bases not matched to a gene. This CDR3 is built from 15 residues. The CDR3 reads CSAQPRTGEGDEQYF. As DNA, the CDR3 is TGCAGTGCTCAGCCGCGGACAGGGGAGGGGGACGAGCAGTACTTC.

The chain uses TRBV7-9 and TRBJ2-1, with D perhaps matching TRBD1 (6 bases). The V gene lost 4 bases and the J gene lost 5 bases, with 12 bases spanning the gap. The CDR3 covers 14 residues. The V gene's germline CDR1 is SEHNR and CDR2 FQNEAQ (reference sequence). The CDR3 DNA follows: TGTGCCAGCAGCTCCCTCAGGGGAAACAATGAGCAGTTCTTC. This sequence encodes CASSSLRGNNEQFF.

This clonotype was seen at least ten times. The chain joins TRBV4-1 to TRBJ1-2; 8 nucleotides agree with TRBD1. V shed 0 bases and J 5 bases; nucleotides not matched to a gene: 11. This CDR3 has 17 residues. The V gene's germline CDR1 is MGHRA and CDR2 YSYEKL. CDR3 bases: TGCGCCAGCAGCCAAGATATAACAGGGGGAGTAGAATATGGCTACACCTTC. Translation: CASSQDITGGVEYGYTF.

This clonotype occurred a few times. The J gene is TRBJ1-1, the V gene TRBV20-1; possibly TRBD1 for D (5 bases). Trimming shortened V by 0 bases and J by 1 base, and 15 bases separated the two germline ends. The CDR3 loop spans 16 amino acids. Per germline, CDR1 DFQATT and CDR2 SNEGSKA (reference sequence). The CDR3 reads CSARDSGRRANTEAFF. The CDR3, as DNA: TGCAGTGCTAGAGATTCGGGGCGTCGCGCGAACACTGAAGCTTTCTTT.

This clonotype was observed many times. J is TRBJ1-1 and V is TRBV4-3; D is undetermined. The CDR3 covers 12 residues. With 4 bases removed from V and 1 base from J, the gap between germline ends came to 4 bases. CDR1 LGHNA and CDR2 YSLEER come from the germline V gene. CDR3 bases: TGCGCCAGCAGCCTATGGAACACTGAAGCTTTCTTT. Its protein product is CASSLWNTEAFF.

This clonotype was counted only a few times. The rearrangement joins TRBV12-3 or TRBV12-4 to TRBJ2-1, with 8 bases fitting TRBD2. The CDR3 is 15 amino acids. V trimming: 6 bases; J trimming: 5 bases; junction bases outside the gene matches: 9. CDR3 in amino acids: CASSQLLAANNEQFF. CDR3 DNA sequence: TGTGCCAGCAGCCAACTACTAGCGGCGAACAATGAGCAGTTCTTC.

This clonotype was seen at least ten times. The V gene is TRBV7-2, the J gene TRBJ2-4; 7 bases line up with TRBD2. Unmatched junction bases numbered 7, after V lost 8 bases and J lost 3 bases. This CDR3 spans 14 amino acids. Germline V gene sequence: CDR1 SGHTA, CDR2 FQGNSA. The CDR3 reads CASQEGGGKNIQYF. The CDR3 DNA is TGTGCCAGCCAGGAGGGCGGGGGCAAAAACATTCAGTACTTC.

This clonotype was seen a handful of times. The V and J genes are TRBV5-5 and TRBJ1-6, with 7 bases identical to TRBD1. Germline V lookup: CDR1 SGHKS, CDR2 YYEKEE (reference sequence). Unmatched junction bases numbered 11, after V lost 4 bases and J lost 7 bases. The length of the CDR3 is 16 residues. The CDR3 here is CASSTRGAVRNSPLHF. CDR3 nucleotides: TGTGCCAGCAGCACCAGGGGGGCGGTACGAAATTCACCCCTCCACTTT.

This chain joins TRBV12-5 and TRBJ2-2, with D perhaps TRBD1 (5 bases). The CDR3 has 16 amino acids. Per germline, CDR1 LGHNT and CDR2 FRNRAP. V dropped 4 bases and J dropped 4 bases, with 16 bases sitting between them. The CDR3 reads CASGSGDSPTTGELFF. DNA of the CDR3: TGTGCTAGTGGTTCGGGTGACAGTCCCACCACCGGGGAGCTGTTTTTT. The variable domain in full, with the rest retrieved from reference TRBV12-5 and TRBJ2-2, is DARVTQTPRHKVTEMGQEVTMRCQPILGHNTVFWYRQTMMQGLELLAYFRNRAPLDDSGMPKDRFSAEMPDATLATLKIQPSEPRDSAVYFCASGSGDSPTTGELFFGEGSRLTVL.

This sequence joins TRBV18 and TRBJ2-3, with 11 bases lining up with TRBD2. With 5 bases clipped from V and 4 bases from J, the junction kept 5 bases outside the gene matches. Germline CDR1 KGHSH, CDR2 LQKENI. This CDR3 spans 15 amino acids. The CDR3 loop reads CASSTLAGEPDTQYF. The CDR3 nucleotides are TGTGCCAGCTCAACACTAGCGGGGGAACCAGATACGCAGTATTTT.

This clonotype was counted many times. V is TRBV6-2 or TRBV6-3 and J is TRBJ1-1; TRBD1 aligns across 7 bases. The CDR3 is made up of 14 amino acids. V was clipped by 6 bases and J by 0 bases; unmatched bases: 4. Germline CDR1 reads MNHEY; CDR2 reads SVGEGT. In DNA form, the CDR3 reads TGTGCCAGCAGCTTCAGGGGGATGAACACTGAAGCTTTCTTT. Translated: CASSFRGMNTEAFF.

This clonotype has more than one count but fewer than ten. This chain connects TRBV11-2 to TRBJ2-5; 9 nucleotides match TRBD2. The length of the CDR3 is 15 residues. Germline V gene data show CDR1 as SGHAT and CDR2 as FQNNGV. V lost 5 bases, J lost 5 bases, and 9 bases stayed unmatched. The CDR3 nucleotides read TGTGCCAGCAGCCGCCAGAGCGGGGGGTTGGAGACCCAGTACTTC. Translating gives CASSRQSGGLETQYF.

This clonotype has just a few counts. The chain combines TRBV2 with TRBJ2-1; 13 bases match TRBD2. Germline CDR1 and CDR2: SNHLY and FYNNEI. CDR3 length: 15 residues. J lost 5 bases, V lost 5 bases, and 3 bases had no gene match. This chain's CDR3 is CASSLLAGGDNEQFF. The CDR3 DNA reads TGTGCCAGCAGTCTACTAGCGGGGGGGGACAATGAGCAGTTCTTC.

This chain uses TRBV27 with TRBJ2-3; tentatively, D is TRBD2 (6 bases). Trimming took 5 bases from V and 1 from J, leaving 13 bases between them. This CDR3 has 15 residues. Germline assignment: CDR1 MNHEY and CDR2 SMNVEV (reference sequence). CDR3 sequence (DNA): TGTGCCAGCAGTCGATTCGGGGGTGGCACAGATACGCAGTATTTT. The encoded protein is CASSRFGGGTDTQYF.

In this sample, this clonotype turned up a few times. The chain combines TRBV18 with TRBJ1-2; TRBD1 might be the D (5 bases). This CDR3 comprises 15 residues. Germline assignment: CDR1 KGHSH and CDR2 LQKENI. V gave up 6 bases and J gave up 8 bases, with 22 bases separating them. CDR3 in DNA: TGTGCCAGCTCCCCGGTTAAGGGGCAGGGTGACGGCTACACCTTC. Translating it yields CASSPVKGQGDGYTF.